This TCR beta chain was sequenced in a study of technical replicates of blood from several donors. CDR1 is GTSNPN, CDR2 SVGIG, per germline (reference sequence). V lost 3 bases and J lost 3; bases outside the gene matches: 1. The CDR3 length is 13 residues. Libraries were prepared by immunoSEQ multiplex PCR; TCRdb keeps only in-frame clonotypes and omits some of them. The sample carries roughly 68,000 clones, roughly nine tenths recorded once. This receptor was identified in a human donor in good health. Some clones in this sample may be carry-over from other donors' samples. Source material: PBMCs. This sequence joins TRBV30 and TRBJ2-1; TRBD2 aligns across 8 bases. DNA of the CDR3: TGTGCCTGGAGGGGACTAGTCTACAATGAGCAGTTCTTC. It yields the protein CAWRGLVYNEQFF.